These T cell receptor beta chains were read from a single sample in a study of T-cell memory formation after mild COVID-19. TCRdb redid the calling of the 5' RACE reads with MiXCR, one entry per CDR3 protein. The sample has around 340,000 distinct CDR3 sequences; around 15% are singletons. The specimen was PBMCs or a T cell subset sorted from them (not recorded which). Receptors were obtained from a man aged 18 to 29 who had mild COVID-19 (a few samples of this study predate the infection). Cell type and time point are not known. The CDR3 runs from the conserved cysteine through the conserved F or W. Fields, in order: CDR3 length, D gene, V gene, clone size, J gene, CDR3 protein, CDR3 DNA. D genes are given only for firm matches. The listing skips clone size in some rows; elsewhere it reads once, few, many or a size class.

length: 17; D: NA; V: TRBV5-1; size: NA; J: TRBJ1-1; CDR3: CASSLGGRTLMNTEAFF; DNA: TGCGCCAGCAGCTTGGGTGGGCGGACGCTTATGAACACTGAAGCTTTCTTT
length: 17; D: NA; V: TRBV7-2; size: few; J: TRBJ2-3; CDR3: CASSSRWDLPLSDTQYF; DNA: TGTGCCAGCAGCTCCCGCTGGGACTTGCCGTTGTCAGATACGCAGTATTTT
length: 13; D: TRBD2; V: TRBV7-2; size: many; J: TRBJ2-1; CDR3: CASSFGGGNEQFF; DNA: TGTGCCAGCAGTTTTGGCGGGGGGAATGAGCAGTTCTTC
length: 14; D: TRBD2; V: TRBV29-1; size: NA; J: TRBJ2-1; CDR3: CSVGVAGDENEQFF; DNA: TGCAGCGTTGGTGTGGCGGGGGACGAGAATGAGCAGTTCTTC
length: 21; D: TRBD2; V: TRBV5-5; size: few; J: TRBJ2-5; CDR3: CASSPYFLLAGDLRVQETQYF; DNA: TGTGCCAGCAGCCCCTACTTCCTACTAGCGGGGGACCTTCGGGTCCAAGAGACCCAGTACTTC
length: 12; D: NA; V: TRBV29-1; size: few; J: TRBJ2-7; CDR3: CSVAGGMYEQYF; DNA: TGCAGCGTTGCTGGGGGGATGTACGAGCAGTACTTC
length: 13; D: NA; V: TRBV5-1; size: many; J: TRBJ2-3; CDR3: CASNVGGQDTQYF; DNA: TGCGCCAGCAACGTGGGGGGGCAAGATACGCAGTATTTT
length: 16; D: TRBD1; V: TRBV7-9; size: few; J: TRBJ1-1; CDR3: CASSKTGQGWNTEAFF; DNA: TGTGCCAGCAGCAAAACGGGACAGGGATGGAACACTGAAGCTTTCTTT
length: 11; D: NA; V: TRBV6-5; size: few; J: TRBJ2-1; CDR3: CASSYGVEQFF; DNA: TGTGCCAGCAGTTACGGCGTCGAGCAGTTCTTC
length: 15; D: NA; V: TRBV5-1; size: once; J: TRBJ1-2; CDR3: CASSLAGPSNYGYTF; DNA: TGCGCCAGCAGTTTGGCGGGACCGTCTAACTATGGCTACACCTTC
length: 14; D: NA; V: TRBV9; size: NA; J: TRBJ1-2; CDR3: CASSVAGQSSGYTF; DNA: TGTGCCAGCAGCGTAGCGGGGCAATCTAGTGGCTACACCTTC
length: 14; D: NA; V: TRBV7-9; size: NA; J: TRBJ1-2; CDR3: CASSFQGSSNVDTF; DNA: TGTGCCAGCAGCTTCCAAGGCAGCTCTAACGTCGACACCTTC
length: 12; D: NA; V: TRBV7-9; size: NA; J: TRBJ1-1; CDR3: CASSQVSSEAFF; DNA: TGTGCCAGCAGTCAAGTGAGTTCTGAAGCTTTCTTT
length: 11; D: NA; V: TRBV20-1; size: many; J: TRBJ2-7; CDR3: CSAKSGREQYF; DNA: TGCAGTGCCAAGTCTGGTAGAGAGCAGTACTTC
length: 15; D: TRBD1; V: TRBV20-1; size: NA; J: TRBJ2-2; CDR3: CSARGRQGGTGELFF; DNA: TGCAGTGCTAGAGGAAGACAGGGTGGGACCGGGGAGCTGTTTTTT
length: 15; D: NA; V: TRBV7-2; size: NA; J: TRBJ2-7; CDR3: CASSLGGALAYEQYF; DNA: TGTGCCAGCAGCCTGGGGGGGGCACTAGCCTACGAGCAGTACTTC
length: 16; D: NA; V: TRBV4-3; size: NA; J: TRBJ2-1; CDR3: CASSQDGVPSYNEQFF; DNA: TGCGCCAGCAGCCAAGATGGGGTTCCCTCCTACAATGAGCAGTTCTTC
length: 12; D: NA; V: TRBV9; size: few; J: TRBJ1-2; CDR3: CASSEGPRGYTF; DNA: TGTGCCAGCAGCGAGGGCCCTCGTGGCTACACCTTC
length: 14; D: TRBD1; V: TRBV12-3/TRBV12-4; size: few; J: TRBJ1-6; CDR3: CASSYGQGNSPLHF; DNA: TGTGCCAGCAGTTACGGACAGGGTAATTCACCCCTCCACTTT
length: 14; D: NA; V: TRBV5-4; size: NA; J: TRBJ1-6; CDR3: CASSSQDLGSPLHF; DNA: TGTGCCAGCAGCTCCCAAGATTTAGGCTCACCCCTCCACTTT
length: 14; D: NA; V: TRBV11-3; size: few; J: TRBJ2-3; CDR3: CASSRTRSTDTQYF; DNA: TGTGCCAGCAGCCGTACAAGGAGCACAGATACGCAGTATTTT
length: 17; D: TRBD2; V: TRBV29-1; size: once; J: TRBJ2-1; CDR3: CSVDLGGLAGLYNEQFF; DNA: TGCAGCGTTGATCTAGGAGGACTAGCGGGCCTCTACAATGAGCAGTTCTTC
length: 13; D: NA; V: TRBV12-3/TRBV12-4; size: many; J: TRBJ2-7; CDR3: CASSLGQWYEQYF; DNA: TGTGCCAGCAGTTTGGGCCAGTGGTACGAGCAGTACTTC
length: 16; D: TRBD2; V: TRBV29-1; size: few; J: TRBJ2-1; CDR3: CSVEDWSSGAGDEQFF; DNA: TGCAGCGTTGAAGATTGGAGTAGCGGGGCGGGGGATGAGCAGTTCTTC
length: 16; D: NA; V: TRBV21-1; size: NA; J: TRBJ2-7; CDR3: CASSGSGDREKYEQYF; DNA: TGTGCCAGCAGCGGCTCTGGAGACAGGGAAAAATACGAGCAGTACTTC
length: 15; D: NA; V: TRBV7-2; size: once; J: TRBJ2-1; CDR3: CASSLDGRPLNEQFF; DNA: TGTGCCAGCAGCTTAGACGGCAGACCGTTAAATGAGCAGTTCTTC
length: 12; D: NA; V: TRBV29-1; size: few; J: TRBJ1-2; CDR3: CSVFAGIDGYTF; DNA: TGCAGCGTTTTTGCAGGGATTGATGGCTACACCTTC
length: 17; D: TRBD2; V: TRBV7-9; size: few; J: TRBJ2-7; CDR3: CASSLLSSGGFSYEQYF; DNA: TGTGCCAGCAGCCTCCTGTCTAGCGGGGGTTTTTCCTACGAGCAGTACTTC
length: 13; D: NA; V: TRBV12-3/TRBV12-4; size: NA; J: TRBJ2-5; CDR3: CASSFMYQETQYF; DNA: TGTGCCAGCAGTTTTATGTACCAAGAGACCCAGTACTTC
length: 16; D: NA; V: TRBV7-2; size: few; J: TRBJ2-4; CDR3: CASQEGGRVSGNIQYF; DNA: TGTGCCAGCCAGGAGGGGGGGAGGGTATCAGGAAACATTCAGTACTTC
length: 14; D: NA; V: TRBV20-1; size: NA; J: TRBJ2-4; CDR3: CSAQPGQTKNIQYF; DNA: TGCAGTGCGCAACCCGGACAAACCAAAAACATTCAGTACTTC
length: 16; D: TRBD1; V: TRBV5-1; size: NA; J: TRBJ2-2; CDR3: CASSLHKGAVTGELFF; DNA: TGCGCCAGCAGCTTGCATAAGGGGGCCGTCACCGGGGAGCTGTTTTTT
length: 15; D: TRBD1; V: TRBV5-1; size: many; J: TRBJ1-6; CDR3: CASSLDRGSDSPLHF; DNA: TGCGCCAGCAGCTTGGACAGGGGTAGTGATTCACCCCTCCACTTT
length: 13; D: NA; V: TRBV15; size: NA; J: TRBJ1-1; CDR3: CATSPSRDTEAFF; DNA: TGTGCCACCAGCCCTAGTAGAGACACTGAAGCTTTCTTT
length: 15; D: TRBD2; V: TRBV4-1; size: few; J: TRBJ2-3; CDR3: CASRRLAGGRDTQYF; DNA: TGCGCCAGCAGGCGACTAGCGGGGGGCCGAGATACGCAGTATTTT
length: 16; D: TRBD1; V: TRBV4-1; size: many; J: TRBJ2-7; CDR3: CASSQDRDRSFYEQYF; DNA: TGCGCCAGCAGCCAGGACCGGGACAGGTCCTTCTACGAGCAGTACTTC
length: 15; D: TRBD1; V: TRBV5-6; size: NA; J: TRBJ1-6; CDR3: CASSWDRENNSPLHF; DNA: TGTGCCAGCAGCTGGGACAGGGAGAATAATTCACCCCTCCACTTT
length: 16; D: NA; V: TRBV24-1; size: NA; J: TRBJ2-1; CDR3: CATSGGLAKDYNEQFF; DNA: TGTGCCACCAGCGGTGGCCTAGCGAAGGATTACAATGAGCAGTTCTTC
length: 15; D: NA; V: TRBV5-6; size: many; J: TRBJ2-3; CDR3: CASSLYLTGTDTQYF; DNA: TGTGCCAGCAGCTTGTATTTGACCGGCACAGATACGCAGTATTTT
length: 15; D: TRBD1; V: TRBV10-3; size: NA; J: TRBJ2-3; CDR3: CAISETGEKTDTQYF; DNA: TGTGCCATCAGTGAGACAGGGGAGAAGACAGATACGCAGTATTTT
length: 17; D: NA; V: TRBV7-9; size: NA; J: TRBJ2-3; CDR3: CASSLGTNYYSTDTQYF; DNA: TGTGCCAGCAGCTTAGGGACTAACTATTATAGCACAGATACGCAGTATTTT
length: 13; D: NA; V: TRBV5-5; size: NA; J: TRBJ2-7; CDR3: CASSAPEGHEQYF; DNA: TGTGCCAGCAGCGCCCCGGAGGGTCACGAGCAGTACTTC
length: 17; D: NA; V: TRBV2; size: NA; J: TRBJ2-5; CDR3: CASKPLIWRGVQETQYF; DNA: TGTGCCAGCAAACCCCTTATATGGCGGGGCGTACAAGAGACCCAGTACTTC
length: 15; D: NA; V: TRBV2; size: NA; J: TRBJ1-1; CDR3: CASPPTRVADTEAFF; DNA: TGTGCCAGCCCCCCGACCCGGGTGGCGGACACTGAAGCTTTCTTT